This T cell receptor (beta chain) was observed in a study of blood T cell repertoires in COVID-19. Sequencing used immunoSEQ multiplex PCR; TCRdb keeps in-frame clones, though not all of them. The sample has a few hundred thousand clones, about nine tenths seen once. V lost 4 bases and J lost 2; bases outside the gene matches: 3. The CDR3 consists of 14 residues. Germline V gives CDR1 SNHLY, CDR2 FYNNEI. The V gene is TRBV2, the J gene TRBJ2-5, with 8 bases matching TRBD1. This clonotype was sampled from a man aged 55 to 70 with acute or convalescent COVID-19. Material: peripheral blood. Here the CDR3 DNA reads TGTGCCAGCAGTGCGCGGACAGGGCAAGAGACCCAGTACTTC. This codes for CASSARTGQETQYF.